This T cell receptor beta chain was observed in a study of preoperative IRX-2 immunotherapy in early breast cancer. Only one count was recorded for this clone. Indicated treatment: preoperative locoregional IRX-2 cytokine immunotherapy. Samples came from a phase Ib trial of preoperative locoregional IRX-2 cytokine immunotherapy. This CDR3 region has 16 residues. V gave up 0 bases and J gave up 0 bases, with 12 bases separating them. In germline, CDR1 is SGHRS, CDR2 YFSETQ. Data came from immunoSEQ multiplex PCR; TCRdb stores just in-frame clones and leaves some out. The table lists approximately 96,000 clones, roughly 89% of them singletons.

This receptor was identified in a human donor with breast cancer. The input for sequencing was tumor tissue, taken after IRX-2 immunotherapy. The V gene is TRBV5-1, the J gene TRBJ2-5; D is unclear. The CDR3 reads CASSLEARTNQETQYF. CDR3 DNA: TGCGCCAGCAGCTTGGAGGCAAGGACCAACCAAGAGACCCAGTACTTC. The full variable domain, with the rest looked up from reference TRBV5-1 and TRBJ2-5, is KAGVTQTPRYLIKTRGQQVTLSCSPISGHRSVSWYQQTPGQGLQFLFEYFSETQRNKGNFPGRFSGRQFSNSRSEMNVSTLELGDSALYLCASSLEARTNQETQYFGPGTRLLVL.